This T cell receptor (beta chain) comes out of a study of human T cells and chemical hapten exposure. TCRdb ran MiXCR on the RACE reads and lists one entry per CDR3 protein. Here the sample spans under 300,000 distinct CDR3 sequences, roughly 8.9% being singletons. This CDR3 region has 11 residues. Per germline, CDR1 DFQATT and CDR2 SNEGSKA (reference sequence). Trimming took 6 bases from V and 2 from J, leaving 5 bases between them. Time point: pre-sensitization, week 0. Treatment described: therapeutic diphenylcyclopropenone sensitization with weekly scalp DPC. The chain has TRBV20-1 and TRBJ2-1; D is ambiguous. Sequencing used whole blood, obtained in connection with sensitization to the hapten diphenylcyclopropenone (DPC). This clonotype was obtained from a woman in her 40s with alopecia areata. Some clones in this sample may be carry-over from other donors' samples. In DNA form, the CDR3 reads TGCAGTGCCGGTCCCTACAATGAGCAGTTCTTC. Amino acid sequence: CSAGPYNEQFF.